These 9 T cell receptor beta chains were all obtained from the same sample, sequenced in a study of Graves' ophthalmopathy and Graves' hyperthyroidism. Beta-chain TCR CDR3 regions were amplified from RNA transcripts. Following a first-round RT-PCR that used HTBI primers, a second-round multiplex PCR was carried out. MiXCR, run by TCRdb on the multiplex PCR reads, gives a single entry per CDR3 protein. This table has over a million distinct CDR3 sequences, 35% to 40% appearing once. What was sequenced was peripheral blood or thyroid tissue (not recorded which). These receptors all stem from an adult man with Graves' hyperthyroidism.

Points on this clonotype: The junction departs from the called germline gene at one end, perhaps through a read error. The chain combines TRBV5-1 with TRBJ1-1; D uncertain. The CDR3 consists of 15 residues. Germline CDR1 reads SGHRS; CDR2 reads YFSETQ. CDR3 bases: TGCACCAGCTCCCTTTCAGAGGGAATGAACACTGAAGCTTTCTTT. This translates into CTSSLSEGMNTEAFF.

In this sample, this clonotype turned up a few times. The J gene is TRBJ2-7, the V gene TRBV20-1; D ambiguous. This CDR3 is 13 amino acids long. Germline loops: CDR1 DFQATT, CDR2 SNEGSKA (reference sequence). CDR3 loop: CTPLGQPSYEQYF. CDR3 coding DNA: TGCACCCCTCTAGGGCAGCCCTCCTACGAGCAGTACTTC.

There are a few counts of this clonotype. The chain recombines TRBV29-1 with TRBJ2-7; 8 bases are shared with TRBD2. The CDR3 is 12 amino acids. Trimming took 3 bases from V and 9 from J; bases not matched to a gene: 7. CDR1 is SQVTM, CDR2 ANQGSEA, per germline. The CDR3 is CSVDSGSQGQYF. The CDR3 DNA sequence: TGCAGCGTTGACAGCGGGAGTCAGGGGCAGTACTTC.

This clonotype was counted at least ten times. The gene calls are TRBV7-2 and TRBJ1-6; TRBD1 matches at 9 bases. CDR1 and CDR2 from the germline V gene are SGHTA and FQGNSA. Losses at the gene ends were 6 bases for V and 10 bases for J; bases not matched to a gene: 10. The CDR3 has 15 residues. The CDR3 spells CASRGLQGARSPLHF. CDR3 nucleotides: TGTGCCAGCAGGGGATTACAGGGGGCAAGATCACCCCTCCACTTT.

The chain joins TRBV20-1 to TRBJ2-7; D is tentatively TRBD1 or TRBD2 (6 bases each). The V end lost 1 base, the J end lost 2 bases, and 36 bases lay between the germline ends. Germline loops: CDR1 DFQATT, CDR2 SNEGSKA (reference sequence). The CDR3 is 22 residues long. CDR3 coding DNA: TGCAGTGCTAGAGGGGACAAGCCGAACACCGGGGCGGGTGGGAGGCCCGCCTACGAGCAGTACTTC. Translating it yields CSARGDKPNTGAGGRPAYEQYF.

This clonotype appeared many times. The chain has TRBV29-1 and TRBJ1-2, with 11 bases identical to TRBD1. The CDR3 has 14 amino acids. Germline-derived CDR1 and CDR2 are SQVTM and ANQGSEA. With V trimmed by 5 bases and J by 7 bases, 9 bases remained unmatched. This chain's CDR3 is CSVQPGQGGFGYTF. CDR3 DNA: TGCAGCGTTCAACCGGGACAGGGGGGATTTGGCTACACCTTC.

This sequence joins TRBV7-2 and TRBJ1-1; possibly TRBD1 for D (6 bases). With 1 base removed from V and 1 base from J, the gap between germline ends came to 10 bases. The CDR3 length is 15 residues. Germline lookup yields CDR1 SGHTA and CDR2 FQGNSA. The DNA for the CDR3 is TGTGCCAGCAGCTTAGAAGGACAGTCGAACACTGAAGCTTTCTTT. As protein: CASSLEGQSNTEAFF.

This clonotype has only a few counts. The gene calls are TRBV12-3 or TRBV12-4 and TRBJ2-7; D is perhaps TRBD1 or TRBD2 (5 bases each). Between the trimmed V and J ends, which lost 5 bases and 0 bases, there was a span of 14 bases. This CDR3 has 15 amino acids. The CDR3 spells CASSPQGRSSYEQYF. The CDR3 coding sequence is TGTGCCAGCAGTCCCCAGGGACGGAGCTCCTACGAGCAGTACTTC.

This sequence joins TRBV5-5 and TRBJ2-7, with D possibly TRBD2 on 5 matching bases. The CDR3 spans 15 residues. Trimming shortened V by 3 bases and J by 5 bases, and 18 bases separated the two germline ends. Germline CDR1 reads SGHKS; CDR2 reads YYEKEE (reference sequence). The CDR3: CASSWAAITGNEQYF. CDR3 DNA: TGTGCCAGCAGCTGGGCGGCCATCACCGGGAACGAGCAGTACTTC.